The clone carrying this T cell receptor beta chain was counted many times. Its antigen remains unidentified. This record belongs to a study of T cells in Graves' hyperthyroidism and ophthalmopathy. Whole-study results and caveats: Prediction of ophthalmopathy progression came a median around 6 months pre-onset.

Lactation, pregnancy, other autoimmune disease or uncontrolled infection led to exclusion of patients. TCR beta CDR3 sequences were amplified from RNA transcripts. Initially, a first-round RT-PCR of the TCR CDR3 employed the HTBI primer set. MiXCR, run by TCRdb on the multiplex PCR reads, gives a single entry per CDR3 protein. The sample contains roughly 380,000 distinct CDR3 sequences, about 15% of which appear only once. CDR1 is SGHTA and CDR2 is FQGNSA in the germline V gene. CDR3 length equals 16 residues. Trimming left V 4 bases short and J 6 bases short, with 20 bases between. This sequence was found in a woman aged 55-69 years with Graves' hyperthyroidism. The sample was blood. V and J are TRBV7-2 and TRBJ2-3; D may match TRBD1 or TRBD2 (6 bases each). The DNA for the CDR3 is TGTGCCAGCAGCTCCCTCCGGGGGCTGGGGAGTGATACGCAGTATTTT. It translates to CASSSLRGLGSDTQYF. The variable domain in full, completed from reference TRBV7-2 and TRBJ2-3, reads GAGVSQSPSNKVTEKGKDVELRCDPISGHTALYWYRQSLGQGLEFLIYFQGNSAPDKSGLPSDRFSAERTGGSVSTLTIQRTQQEDSAVYLCASSSLRGLGSDTQYFGPGTRLTVL.